The next 6 T cell receptor beta chains were all read from a single sample in a study of cytomegalovirus exposure and HLA in healthy donors. Generated by immunoSEQ multiplex PCR, the TCRdb table keeps only in-frame clones and is missing some. This sample has a few hundred thousand clones, with roughly 88% found just once. The sequenced material came from PBMCs. These receptors all stem from a woman aged 18-30 years in good health and CMV-seronegative.

The chain links TRBV4-1 to TRBJ2-5; TRBD1 might be the D (6 bases). CDR3 length: 14 residues. Trimming pared 3 bases from V and 1 base from J, leaving 9 bases between. Germline-derived CDR1 and CDR2 are MGHRA and YSYEKL. The CDR3 sequence: CASSHLTGQETQYF. CDR3 in DNA: TGCGCCAGCAGCCACCTGACAGGCCAAGAGACCCAGTACTTC.

This chain links TRBV4-1 with TRBJ2-3, with 7 bases lining up with TRBD1. The V gene end was trimmed by 6 bases and the J gene end by 1 base; junction bases not matched to a gene: 4. The germline V gene has CDR1 MGHRA and CDR2 YSYEKL. The CDR3 has 14 amino acids. The CDR3, as DNA: TGCGCCAGCAGTGACAGGGTAGGCACAGATACGCAGTATTTT. Translation: CASSDRVGTDTQYF.

The rearrangement joins TRBV10-3 to TRBJ2-7, with 7 nucleotides matching TRBD2. Germline-derived CDR1 and CDR2 are ENHRY and SYGVKD. The CDR3 covers 15 residues. Germline trimming cut 1 base from V and 2 bases from J; bases unmatched to any gene: 5. The CDR3 sequence is CAISELGTTTYEQYF. CDR3 in DNA: TGTGCCATCAGTGAGTTGGGGACTACAACCTACGAGCAGTACTTC.

The chain links TRBV2 to TRBJ2-1; D call uncertain. Germline V CDR1 and CDR2: SNHLY, FYNNEI. The V and J ends lost 4 bases and 2 bases respectively, with 15 bases between them. CDR3 length equals 16 residues. The CDR3 DNA follows: TGTGCCAGCAGTGCCCCCCGTGGGCCAGCCTACAATGAGCAGTTCTTC. Its translation: CASSAPRGPAYNEQFF.

This clone was observed a single time. The chain links TRBV28 to TRBJ2-6; D remains unclear. CDR1 MDHEN and CDR2 SYDVKM come from the germline V gene. The V gene lost 8 bases and the J gene lost 0 bases, with 17 bases spanning the gap. CDR3 length equals 17 residues. CDR3 residues: CASAHEESFSGANVLTF. As DNA, the CDR3 is TGTGCCAGCGCCCATGAGGAAAGCTTCTCTGGGGCCAACGTCCTGACTTTC.

This clone showed up just a few times. The chain joins TRBV9 to TRBJ1-2; D unresolved. The germline V gene has CDR1 SGDLS and CDR2 YYNGEE. The CDR3 is 11 residues long. The ends were cut back, 3 bases at V and 6 bases at J, with 6 bases in the middle. CDR3: CASSASHGYTF. The CDR3 nucleotides read TGTGCCAGCAGCGCATCCCATGGCTACACCTTC.